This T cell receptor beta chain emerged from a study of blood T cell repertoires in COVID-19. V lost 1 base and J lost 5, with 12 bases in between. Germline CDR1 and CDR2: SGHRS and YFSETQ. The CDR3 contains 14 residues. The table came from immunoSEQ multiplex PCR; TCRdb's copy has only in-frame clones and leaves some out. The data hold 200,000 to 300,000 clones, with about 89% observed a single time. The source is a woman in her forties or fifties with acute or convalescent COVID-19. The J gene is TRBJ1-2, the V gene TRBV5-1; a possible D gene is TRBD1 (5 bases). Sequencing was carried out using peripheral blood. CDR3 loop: CASSLLGEDYGYTF. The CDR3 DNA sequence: TGCGCCAGCAGCTTGTTGGGGGAGGATTATGGCTACACCTTC.